These 8 T cell receptor beta chains were all obtained from the same sample, sequenced in a study of TIL therapy for anti-PD-1-resistant metastatic lung cancer. The immunoSEQ assay was v3. Produced via immunoSEQ multiplex PCR; TCRdb's table is partial and in-frame only. The sample carries about 52,000 clones, around 80% recorded once. This sample's time point: pre-treatment sample, taken before nivolumab and TIL therapy. This material consisted of blood, taken at baseline. These receptors came from a woman aged 30-79 years with non-small cell lung cancer.

This chain links TRBV11-2 with TRBJ2-3; D uncertain. The CDR3 covers 16 residues. The germline CDR1 and CDR2 sequences are SGHAT and FQNNGV. Deletions cut 3 bases from V and 1 base from J, with 14 bases between. The CDR3 sequence: CASSFLAYSGTDTQYF. For the CDR3, the DNA is TGTGCCAGCAGCTTCTTGGCCTATTCGGGCACAGATACGCAGTATTTT.

This rearrangement joins TRBV29-1 to TRBJ1-1; 7 bases fit TRBD1. Germline-derived CDR1 and CDR2 are SQVTM and ANQGSEA. The length of the CDR3 is 15 residues. J was trimmed by 0 bases and V by 4 bases; bases with no gene match: 8. The CDR3 loop is CSVGRTGIMNTEAFF. CDR3 sequence (DNA): TGCAGCGTTGGCCGGACAGGTATCATGAACACTGAAGCTTTCTTT.

This chain's CDR3 is CASSIGGRDSHTGQYF. CDR3 nucleotide sequence: TGTGCCAGTAGTATAGGGGGCCGGGACAGCCACACCGGGCAGTACTTC. The V and J genes are TRBV19 and TRBJ2-7; TRBD1 aligns across 7 bases. Losses at the gene ends were 1 base for V and 9 bases for J; bases not matched to a gene: 15. CDR3 length: 16 residues. Germline V gives CDR1 LNHDA, CDR2 SQIVND (reference sequence).

The chain is built from TRBV6-5 and TRBJ2-6, with D possibly being TRBD1 (5 bases). V lost 5 bases, J lost 0 bases, and 8 bases lay in between. CDR1 MNHEY and CDR2 SVGAGI come from the germline V gene. This CDR3 spans 15 amino acids. Written as DNA, the CDR3 is TGTGCCAGCAGTCCGACAGTCTCTGGGGCCAACGTCCTGACTTTC. It is translated as CASSPTVSGANVLTF.

V usage is TRBV6-1 and J usage is TRBJ2-1, with D tentatively TRBD2 (7 bases). Germline V gives CDR1 MNHNS, CDR2 SASEGT. The V and J ends lost 0 bases and 3 bases respectively, with 12 bases between them. There are 16 residues in the CDR3. The CDR3 sequence: CASSEAAGGLYNEQFF. The DNA of the CDR3 is TGTGCCAGCAGTGAAGCTGCCGGGGGGCTCTACAATGAGCAGTTCTTC.

The chain employs TRBV20-1 and TRBJ2-1, with 9 bases that match TRBD2. CDR3 length equals 11 residues. Germline loops: CDR1 DFQATT, CDR2 SNEGSKA (reference sequence). Trimming cost V 7 bases and J 10 bases; bases outside gene matches: 5. The CDR3 DNA reads TGCAGTGAGGGCGGGAGGGGGGAGCAGTTCTTC. Protein product: CSEGGRGEQFF.

The chain combines TRBV9 with TRBJ1-5; TRBD1 agrees at 8 bases. This CDR3 has 15 residues. Unmatched junction bases numbered 6, after V lost 3 bases and J lost 4 bases. Germline CDR1 SGDLS, CDR2 YYNGEE. The CDR3 sequence is CASSATGDPNQPQHF. The CDR3, as DNA: TGTGCCAGCAGCGCGACAGGGGATCCGAATCAGCCCCAGCATTTT. Looking up the rest from reference TRBV9 and TRBJ1-5 gives the full variable domain: DSGVTQTPKHLITATGQRVTLRCSPRSGDLSVYWYQQSLDQGLQFLIQYYNGEERAKGNILERFSAQQFPDLHSELNLSSLELGDSALYFCASSATGDPNQPQHFGDGTRLSIL.

V gene TRBV6-5 combines with J gene TRBJ1-3; tentatively, D is TRBD1 (6 bases). CDR1 MNHEY and CDR2 SVGAGI come from the germline V gene. V lost 9 bases, J lost 0 bases, and 12 bases lay in between. The CDR3 consists of 14 residues. The CDR3 here is CASSRQVSGNTIYF. In DNA, the CDR3 is TGTGCCAGTTCACGACAGGTCTCTGGAAACACCATATATTTT.